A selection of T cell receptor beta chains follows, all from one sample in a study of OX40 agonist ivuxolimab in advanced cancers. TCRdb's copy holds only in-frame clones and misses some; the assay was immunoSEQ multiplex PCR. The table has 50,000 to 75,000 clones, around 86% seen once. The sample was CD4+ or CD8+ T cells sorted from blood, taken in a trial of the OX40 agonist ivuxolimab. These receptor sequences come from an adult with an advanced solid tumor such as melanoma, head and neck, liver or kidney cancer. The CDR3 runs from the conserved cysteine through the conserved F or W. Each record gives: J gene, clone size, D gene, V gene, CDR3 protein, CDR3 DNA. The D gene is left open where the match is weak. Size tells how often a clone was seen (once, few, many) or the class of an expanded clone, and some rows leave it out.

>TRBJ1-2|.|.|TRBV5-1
CASSQRLTSAGYTF
TGCGCCAGCAGCCAAAGGCTGACATCCGCTGGCTACACCTTC
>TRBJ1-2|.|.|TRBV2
CASSGPGPSYGYTF
TGTGCCAGCAGTGGACCGGGACCGAGTTATGGCTACACCTTC
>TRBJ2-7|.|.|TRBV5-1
CASSLDGRSSYEQYF
TGCGCCAGCAGCTTGGATGGCCGCAGCTCCTACGAGCAGTACTTC
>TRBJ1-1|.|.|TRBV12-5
CASGLPGLATNTEAFF
TGTGCTAGTGGTTTGCCCGGCCTAGCGACGAACACTGAAGCTTTCTTT
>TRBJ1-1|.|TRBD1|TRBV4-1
CASSQSPPDRVNTEAFF
TGCGCCAGCAGCCAATCGCCCCCGGACAGGGTAAACACTGAAGCTTTCTTT
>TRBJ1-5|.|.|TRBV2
CASRGHGVKAQHF
TGTGCCAGCAGAGGACACGGGGTGAAAGCCCAGCATTTT
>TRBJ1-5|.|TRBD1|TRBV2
CASSLLGQGTNQPQHF
TGTGCCAGCAGCCTATTAGGACAGGGCACCAATCAGCCCCAGCATTTT
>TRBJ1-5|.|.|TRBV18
CASSVGGRNQPQHF
TGTGCCAGCTCCGTCGGGGGGCGGAATCAGCCCCAGCATTTT
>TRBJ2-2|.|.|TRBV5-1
CASSRVGTENTGELFF
TGCGCCAGCAGCAGGGTGGGGACCGAGAACACCGGGGAGCTGTTTTTT
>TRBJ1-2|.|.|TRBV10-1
CASSESGRSYGYTF
TGCGCCAGCAGTGAGTCTGGACGGTCCTATGGCTACACCTTC
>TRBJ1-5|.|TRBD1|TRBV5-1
CASSLKWTGGYYRNQPQHF
TGCGCCAGCAGCTTGAAGTGGACAGGGGGCTATTATCGCAATCAGCCCCAGCATTTT
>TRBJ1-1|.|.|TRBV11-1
CASSLDRARNTEAFF
TGTGCCAGCAGCTTAGATCGGGCACGCAACACTGAAGCTTTCTTT
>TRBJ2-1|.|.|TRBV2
CASISGSSYNEQFF
TGTGCCAGTATCTCCGGGTCCTCGTACAATGAGCAGTTCTTC
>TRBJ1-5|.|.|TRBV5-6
CASSPGAGTDQPQHF
TGTGCCAGCAGCCCGGGGGCAGGCACTGATCAGCCCCAGCATTTT
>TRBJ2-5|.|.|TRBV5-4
CASSLAGVQETQYF
TGTGCCAGCAGCTTGGCCGGGGTCCAAGAGACCCAGTACTTC
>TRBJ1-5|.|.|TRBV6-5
CASRPGGRSNQPQHF
TGTGCCAGCAGACCTGGAGGGAGGAGCAATCAGCCCCAGCATTTT
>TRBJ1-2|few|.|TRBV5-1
CASSLGGGDYGYTF
TGCGCCAGCAGCTTGGGTGGAGGGGACTATGGCTACACCTTC
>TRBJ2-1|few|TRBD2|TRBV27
CASSLIRLAGGYNEQFF
TGTGCCAGCAGTTTAATCAGGCTAGCGGGGGGGTACAATGAGCAGTTCTTC
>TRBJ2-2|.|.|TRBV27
CASSPRSGELFF
TGTGCCAGCAGCCCCAGGTCCGGGGAGCTGTTTTTT
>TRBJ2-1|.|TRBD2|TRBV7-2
CASSLTPASGGDNEQFF
TGTGCCAGCAGCTTAACCCCAGCTAGCGGGGGGGACAATGAGCAGTTCTTC
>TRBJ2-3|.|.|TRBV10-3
CAISELASSTDTQYF
TGTGCCATCAGTGAGCTAGCCTCTAGCACAGATACGCAGTATTTT
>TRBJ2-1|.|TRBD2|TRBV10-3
CAISEFSGGGNEQFF
TGTGCCATCAGTGAGTTTAGCGGGGGAGGCAATGAGCAGTTCTTC
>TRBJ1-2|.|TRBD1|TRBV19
CASVGTALGGLYGYTF
TGTGCCAGCGTCGGGACAGCTCTTGGGGGCCTATATGGCTACACCTTC
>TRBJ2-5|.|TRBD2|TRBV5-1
CASSDPRGGLEETQYF
TGCGCCAGCAGCGACCCTCGGGGGGGCCTTGAAGAGACCCAGTACTTC
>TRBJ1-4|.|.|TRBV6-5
CASRRRSSNEKLFF
TGTGCCAGCAGACGACGAAGTTCTAATGAAAAACTGTTTTTT
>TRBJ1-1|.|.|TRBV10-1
CASSPGGWTEAFF
TGCGCCAGCAGCCCGGGGGGGTGGACTGAAGCTTTCTTT
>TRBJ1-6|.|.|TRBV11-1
CASSLNYGGHGSPLHF
TGTGCCAGCAGCTTAAATTACGGGGGGCACGGTTCACCCCTCCACTTT
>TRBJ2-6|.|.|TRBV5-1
CASSSTGNFGANVLTF
TGCGCCAGCAGCTCCACAGGGAACTTTGGGGCCAACGTCCTGACTTTC